These 18 T cell receptor beta chains share one sample of origin, sequenced in a study of T cells in Graves' hyperthyroidism and ophthalmopathy. Researchers amplified the TCR beta CDR3 regions from RNA transcripts. An initial round of RT-PCR targeting the TCR CDR3 relied on the HTBI primer set. TCRdb analysed the multiplex PCR reads with MiXCR anew, one entry per CDR3 protein. This sample has hundreds of thousands of distinct CDR3 sequences, with approximately 13% found just once. Sequencing was done on a sample of blood. Every receptor here comes from a woman aged 30 to 39 with Graves' hyperthyroidism that later progressed to Graves' ophthalmopathy.

In its sample, this clonotype was seen many times. This chain connects TRBV7-9 to TRBJ2-1; the match to TRBD2 covers 14 bases. The trim removed 1 base at V and 8 bases at J, leaving 10 bases unmatched. Germline CDR1 SEHNR, CDR2 FQNEAQ (reference sequence). The CDR3 runs 18 residues. CDR3 bases: TGTGCCAGCAGCTTAGGGAAAGGGACTAGCGGGAGTCCGGATGAGCAGTTCTTC. Amino acids: CASSLGKGTSGSPDEQFF.

This clonotype was counted at least ten times. The chain employs TRBV2 and TRBJ1-1; D call uncertain. Deletions cut 4 bases from V and 0 bases from J, with 12 bases between. The CDR3 totals 15 residues. Germline values: CDR1 SNHLY, CDR2 FYNNEI. As DNA, the CDR3 is TGTGCCAGCAGTGCGCGGAGGACTGTGAACACTGAAGCTTTCTTT. Translation gives CASSARRTVNTEAFF.

V and J are TRBV10-3 and TRBJ2-7, with 8 bases that match TRBD1. This CDR3 is built from 14 residues. J lost 0 bases, V lost 10 bases, and 8 bases had no gene match. Germline values: CDR1 ENHRY, CDR2 SYGVKD. The CDR3 reads CATRTGQSSYEQYF. The DNA of the CDR3 is TGTGCCACCAGGACAGGGCAGAGCTCCTACGAGCAGTACTTC.

This clonotype appeared many times. This chain links TRBV2 with TRBJ2-1; 7 bases align to TRBD2. This CDR3 has 15 amino acids. Germline V gene sequence: CDR1 SNHLY, CDR2 FYNNEI. V gave up 0 bases and J gave up 5 bases; unmatched junction bases: 4. CDR3 residues: CASSEAGLGDNEQFF. The CDR3 nucleotides are TGTGCCAGCAGTGAAGCTGGACTAGGGGACAATGAGCAGTTCTTC.

V and J are TRBV16 and TRBJ2-2; D not resolved. V gave up 4 bases and J gave up 2 bases, with 14 bases separating them. Per germline, CDR1 KGHSY and CDR2 FQNENV. The CDR3 covers 16 residues. This CDR3 is CASSRAVGPNTGELFF. In nucleotides, the CDR3 is TGTGCCAGCAGCCGGGCAGTGGGTCCCAACACCGGGGAGCTGTTTTTT. The whole variable domain, remainder taken from reference TRBV16 and TRBJ2-2, is GEEVAQTPKHLVRGEGQKAKLYCAPIKGHSYVFWYQQVLKNEFKFLISFQNENVFDETGMPKERFSAKCLPNSPCSLEIQATKLEDSAVYFCASSRAVGPNTGELFFGEGSRLTVL.

This clonotype has at least ten counts. V is TRBV11-2 and J is TRBJ2-1; D is undetermined. The germline V and J ends were trimmed by 4 bases and 13 bases, with 17 bases remaining between them. The CDR3 consists of 13 residues. Per germline, CDR1 SGHAT and CDR2 FQNNGV. DNA of the CDR3: TGTGCCAGCAGCTCAAACACACGGCCCCTTCAGTTCTTC. Amino acid sequence: CASSSNTRPLQFF.

In this sample, this clonotype turned up a few times. The V and J genes are TRBV2 and TRBJ2-5; 7 bases map to TRBD2. Germline values: CDR1 SNHLY, CDR2 FYNNEI. J gave up 4 bases and V 4 bases, and 6 bases lay outside the gene matches. CDR3 length: 14 amino acids. CDR3 residues: CASSGDYEGETQYF. The CDR3 DNA reads as TGTGCCAGCAGTGGGGACTACGAGGGAGAGACCCAGTACTTC.

This clonotype was observed at least ten times. The V call is TRBV10-3, the J call TRBJ2-7; D is perhaps TRBD1 (7 bases). The CDR3 runs to 11 residues. Germline V gives CDR1 ENHRY, CDR2 SYGVKD. V gave up 11 bases and J gave up 6 bases, with 14 bases separating them. Here the CDR3 DNA reads TGTGCCGCTCTTCAGGGGGGCGAGCAGTACTTC. It codes for CAALQGGEQYF.

The rearrangement links TRBV9 to TRBJ2-2, with TRBD1 matching 7 bases. CDR1 is SGDLS, CDR2 YYNGEE, per germline. The ends lost 1 base at V and 7 bases at J; junction bases unmatched: 13. The CDR3 contains 17 residues. The CDR3 nucleotides are TGTGCCAGCAGCGTAACCCCGGGACAGCCAATAGTCGGGGAGCTGTTTTTT. Its protein product is CASSVTPGQPIVGELFF. Together with reference TRBV9 and TRBJ2-2, the CDR3 gives the full variable domain: DSGVTQTPKHLITATGQRVTLRCSPRSGDLSVYWYQQSLDQGLQFLIQYYNGEERAKGNILERFSAQQFPDLHSELNLSSLELGDSALYFCASSVTPGQPIVGELFFGEGSRLTVL.

In the case of this clonotype: This could be a read error, since a much larger clone is one nucleotide away. The chain joins TRBV9 to TRBJ1-2, with D unresolved. Germline V gives CDR1 SGDLS, CDR2 YYNGEE. V was clipped by 5 bases and J by 1 base, with 12 bases between them. This CDR3 region has 14 residues. CDR3 residues: CASSRPENNYGYTF. CDR3 nucleotide sequence: TGTGCCAGCAGTCGACCGGAGAATAACTATGGCTACACCTTC. Drawing the rest from reference TRBV9 and TRBJ1-2, the complete variable domain is DSGVTQTPKHLITATGQRVTLRCSPRSGDLSVYWYQQSLDQGLQFLIQYYNGEERAKGNILERFSAQQFPDLHSELNLSSLELGDSALYFCASSRPENNYGYTFGSGTRLTVV.

The gene calls are TRBV19 and TRBJ2-7; perhaps TRBD2 as D (6 bases). The CDR3 extends over 14 amino acids. Germline CDR1 LNHDA, CDR2 SQIVND (reference sequence). Trimming took 11 bases from V and 1 from J, leaving 18 bases between them. CDR3 amino acids: CASRSGPYSYEQYF. As DNA, the CDR3 is TGTGCCTCCCGCAGCGGGCCTTATTCCTACGAGCAGTACTTC.

This clonotype occurred a few times. The V call is TRBV4-2, the J call TRBJ2-1, with TRBD1 identical over 9 bases. V was clipped by 0 bases and J by 9 bases; unmatched bases: 12. Per the germline V gene, CDR1 is LGHNA and CDR2 is YNFKEQ. This CDR3 region has 17 residues. The chain's CDR3 is CASSQDWWDRVRVEQFF. In DNA, the CDR3 is TGTGCCAGCAGCCAAGATTGGTGGGACAGGGTTCGGGTTGAGCAGTTCTTC.

This clonotype was recorded many times. This chain joins TRBV12-5 and TRBJ1-5; D gene ambiguous. Looked up from germline, CDR1 is LGHNT and CDR2 is FRNRAP. Trimming removed 5 bases at V and 5 bases at J, with 10 bases between. The CDR3 contains 13 residues. The CDR3 protein is CASGPSLDQPQHF. The CDR3 coding sequence is TGTGCTAGTGGTCCGTCCTTGGATCAGCCCCAGCATTTT.

This rearrangement joins TRBV9 to TRBJ2-3; weak D call: TRBD1 (6 bases). The V gene lost 0 bases and the J gene lost 3 bases, with 8 bases spanning the gap. This CDR3 contains 14 residues. Germline V gene lookup returns CDR1 SGDLS and CDR2 YYNGEE. The CDR3 sequence is CASSVAQGTDTQYF. CDR3 nucleotides: TGTGCCAGCAGCGTAGCCCAGGGGACAGATACGCAGTATTTT.

The sample holds many counts of this clonotype. This chain connects TRBV18 to TRBJ1-1; a possible D gene is TRBD1 (5 bases). This CDR3 is 14 amino acids long. Germline assignment: CDR1 KGHSH and CDR2 LQKENI. V dropped 6 bases and J dropped 3 bases, with 14 bases sitting between them. This chain's CDR3 is CASSPGSVDTEAFF. The CDR3 coding sequence is TGTGCCAGCTCCCCAGGGTCGGTGGACACTGAAGCTTTCTTT.

A remark on this clonotype: A much larger clone sits a single nucleotide away, making a read error possible. The chain joins TRBV5-1 to TRBJ2-7; TRBD2 matches at 7 bases. The germline V gene encodes CDR1 SGHRS and CDR2 YFSETQ. The ends lost 3 bases at V and 3 bases at J; junction bases unmatched: 15. The CDR3 runs 17 residues. As DNA, the CDR3 is TGCGCCAGCAGCTGGATCAGCCCGGGGGGACCCTTCTACGAGCAGTACTTC. Translation: CASSWISPGGPFYEQYF.

This clonotype was seen at least ten times. This clone may be a read error of a much larger clone one base away. The chain uses TRBV11-2 and TRBJ1-2, with D maybe TRBD1 (6 bases). The length of the CDR3 is 18 residues. CDR1 is SGHAT, CDR2 FQNNGV, per germline. The CDR3 DNA sequence: TGTGCCAGCAGCTTAGATCGTTTGACAGGCCCTGTTGACTATGACTACACCTTC. It specifies CASSLDRLTGPVDYDYTF.

The genes are TRBV20-1 and TRBJ1-3; D gene ambiguous. Trimming cost V 3 bases and J 1 base, with 10 bases left between them. The CDR3 runs to 14 residues. The germline CDR1 and CDR2 sequences are DFQATT and SNEGSKA (reference sequence). CDR3 nucleotide sequence: TGCAGTGCTAGGGAAAGGAGTTCTGGAAACACCATATATTTT. Amino acids: CSARERSSGNTIYF.